A single sample gave rise to the 27 T cell receptor beta chains below, sequenced in a study of T-cell reconstitution after alpha-beta-depleted transplantation in children. Preparing the TCRbeta library involved the use of unique molecular identifiers. TCRdb analysed the PCR reads with MiXCR anew, one entry per CDR3 protein. In the table there are 530,000 or so distinct CDR3 sequences, roughly 27% of which are singletons. The sample in question was PBMCs, obtained before TCRalphabeta/CD19-depleted stem cell transplant. These receptors all stem from a boy under two years old with Wiskott-Aldrich syndrome, due to receive a stem cell transplant.

J is TRBJ1-1 and V is TRBV9; no reliable D call. Between the trimmed V and J ends, which lost 3 bases and 3 bases, there was a span of 15 bases. The CDR3 has 15 residues. Germline V gene data show CDR1 as SGDLS and CDR2 as YYNGEE. The CDR3 reads CASSASLMGYTEAFF. In nucleotides, the CDR3 is TGTGCCAGCAGCGCCTCCCTGATGGGCTACACTGAAGCTTTCTTT.

The V gene is TRBV7-2, the J gene TRBJ2-5; D gene uncertain. Germline V gene data show CDR1 as SGHTA and CDR2 as FQGNSA. CDR3 length: 14 residues. V shed 4 bases and J shed 5 bases, with 14 bases lying between them. The CDR3 nucleotides are TGTGCCAGCAGCTCCGAACTACGTTCGGAGACCCAGTACTTC. Its translation is CASSSELRSETQYF.

This chain connects TRBV5-1 to TRBJ2-5; D is possibly TRBD1 or TRBD2 (5 bases each). The CDR3 spans 14 residues. Germline V lookup: CDR1 SGHRS, CDR2 YFSETQ. Trimming cost V 2 bases and J 3 bases, with 11 bases left between them. Here the CDR3 reads CASSFRDPKETQYF. CDR3 DNA sequence: TGCGCCAGCAGCTTCCGGGACCCAAAAGAGACCCAGTACTTC.

A few counts support this clonotype. This rearrangement joins TRBV4-1 to TRBJ1-6; TRBD1 matches at 7 bases. V lost 1 base to trimming and J lost 1 base; unmatched junction nucleotides: 13. The CDR3 covers 20 residues. Germline lookup yields CDR1 MGHRA and CDR2 YSYEKL. The CDR3 loop is CASSQVRGRGYGSYNSPLHF. The CDR3 DNA sequence: TGCGCCAGCAGCCAAGTTAGGGGCAGGGGGTATGGATCCTATAATTCACCCCTCCACTTT.

J is TRBJ1-1 and V is TRBV3-1; the D is unclear. CDR3 length: 17 amino acids. The germline V and J ends were trimmed by 4 bases and 0 bases, with 18 bases remaining between them. The V gene's germline CDR1 is LGHDT and CDR2 YNNKEL (reference sequence). CDR3 sequence reads: CASSPFPKRAMNTEAFF. The CDR3 region has the DNA TGTGCCAGCAGCCCATTTCCCAAGAGGGCAATGAACACTGAAGCTTTCTTT.

The genes are TRBV6-1 and TRBJ1-2; 9 bases are shared with TRBD1. The V gene end was trimmed by 5 bases and the J gene end by 13 bases; junction bases not matched to a gene: 11. CDR1 is MNHNS, CDR2 SASEGT, per germline. The CDR3 contains 13 residues. The DNA for the CDR3 is TGTGCCAGCAGTCCCGGGACAGGGAATCTAGGCACCTTC. It encodes CASSPGTGNLGTF.

The chain is built from TRBV20-1 and TRBJ1-1; no firm D call. The CDR3 loop spans 12 amino acids. Per the germline V gene, CDR1 is DFQATT and CDR2 is SNEGSKA (reference sequence). V lost 7 bases and J 4 bases, leaving 13 bases between the germline ends. The CDR3 reads CSGRPPGTEAFF. CDR3 coding DNA: TGCAGTGGTCGGCCTCCGGGCACTGAAGCTTTCTTT.

This rearrangement joins TRBV11-2 to TRBJ2-3; D ambiguous. This CDR3 has 12 residues. Germline V CDR1 and CDR2: SGHAT, FQNNGV. V lost 5 bases, J lost 5 bases, and 8 bases lay in between. CDR3 residues: CASSPEGDTQYF. CDR3 DNA sequence: TGTGCCAGCAGCCCGGAAGGAGATACGCAGTATTTT.

The gene calls are TRBV20-1 and TRBJ2-1; 7 nucleotides match TRBD1. The CDR3 has 10 residues. Germline assignment: CDR1 DFQATT and CDR2 SNEGSKA (reference sequence). V shed 1 base and J 14 bases; nucleotides not matched to a gene: 2. CDR3 nucleotides: TGCAGTGCTAGAGCCCAGGGGGAGTTCTTC. It yields the protein CSARAQGEFF.

There are a few counts of this clonotype. The chain combines TRBV12-3 or TRBV12-4 with TRBJ2-1, with D perhaps matching TRBD2 (6 bases). The ends were cut back, 2 bases at V and 7 bases at J, with 12 bases in the middle. This CDR3 region has 14 residues. CDR3 coding DNA: TGTGCCAGCAGTTTAAGACTAGTTCCGAATGAGCAGTTCTTC. Protein product: CASSLRLVPNEQFF.

The chain has TRBV20-1 and TRBJ2-5; 11 nucleotides agree with TRBD2. This CDR3 is built from 15 residues. Trimming took 0 bases from V and 4 from J; bases not matched to a gene: 4. Germline assignment: CDR1 DFQATT and CDR2 SNEGSKA (reference sequence). The CDR3 protein is CSARETSGRIETQYF. The CDR3 nucleotides are TGCAGTGCTAGAGAAACTAGCGGGAGAATAGAGACCCAGTACTTC.

The V call is TRBV28, the J call TRBJ1-1; D gene unclear. The germline V gene encodes CDR1 MDHEN and CDR2 SYDVKM. V lost 6 bases to trimming and J lost 0 bases, with 11 bases between them. The CDR3 covers 14 residues. Written as DNA, the CDR3 is TGTGCCAGCAGAAGTTCGAGGGTGAACACTGAAGCTTTCTTT. Translated: CASRSSRVNTEAFF.

In this sample, this clonotype turned up a few times. This sequence joins TRBV20-1 and TRBJ2-3; TRBD1 agrees at 10 bases. The germline CDR1 and CDR2 sequences are DFQATT and SNEGSKA (reference sequence). The CDR3 totals 15 residues. After removal of 3 bases from V and 4 bases from J, the junction contained 7 bases not matched to a gene. CDR3 region: CSARQGQGFSDTQYF. CDR3 coding DNA: TGCAGTGCTAGGCAGGGACAGGGGTTCTCAGATACGCAGTATTTT.

This chain joins TRBV20-1 and TRBJ1-5; 7 bases match TRBD1. CDR3 size: 15 residues. V was pared by 5 bases and J by 0 bases, with 7 bases of the junction left unmatched. Germline CDR1 DFQATT, CDR2 SNEGSKA (reference sequence). The CDR3 DNA reads TGCAGTGCTCTAGACAGGGTCCTTAGCAATCAGCCCCAGCATTTT. It yields the protein CSALDRVLSNQPQHF.

This rearrangement joins TRBV7-2 to TRBJ2-7, with D maybe TRBD2 (6 bases). From germline, CDR1 is SGHTA and CDR2 FQGNSA. V dropped 5 bases and J dropped 3 bases, with 17 bases sitting between them. The CDR3 is 15 residues long. The CDR3 protein is CASSGRSMGGYEQYF. Written as DNA, the CDR3 is TGTGCCAGCAGCGGAAGAAGTATGGGGGGCTACGAGCAGTACTTC.

There are a few counts of this clonotype. The rearrangement uses TRBV20-1 and TRBJ2-2; TRBD1 is a possible D gene (5 bases). Germline lookup yields CDR1 DFQATT and CDR2 SNEGSKA (reference sequence). With 2 bases removed from V and 3 bases from J, the gap between germline ends came to 7 bases. CDR3 length: 13 amino acids. CDR3 protein: CSARQGYTGELFF. CDR3 nucleotides: TGCAGTGCTAGACAGGGTTACACCGGGGAGCTGTTTTTT.

The chain is built from TRBV7-2 and TRBJ2-7; 9 bases are a match to TRBD2. V gave up 1 base and J gave up 1 base; unmatched junction bases: 5. This CDR3 is built from 16 residues. Germline V gene sequence: CDR1 SGHTA, CDR2 FQGNSA. CDR3 in amino acids: CASSLVGGLASYEQYF. Here the CDR3 DNA reads TGTGCCAGCAGCTTAGTAGGGGGACTAGCTTCCTACGAGCAGTACTTC.

This clonotype was detected only a few times. J is TRBJ2-4 and V is TRBV2; possibly TRBD1 for D (5 bases). Trimming took off 0 bases at V and 1 base at J, with 10 bases between the two ends. The CDR3 loop spans 16 amino acids. CDR1 and CDR2 from the germline V gene are SNHLY and FYNNEI. The CDR3 DNA is TGTGCCAGCAGTGAAGCAAGGCCAGGGGCCAAAAACATTCAGTACTTC. Its protein is CASSEARPGAKNIQYF.

This clonotype has just a few counts. The chain joins TRBV12-3 or TRBV12-4 to TRBJ2-1; 10 nucleotides line up with TRBD2. This CDR3 comprises 13 residues. Unmatched junction bases numbered 2, after V lost 3 bases and J lost 9 bases. The CDR3 loop is CASSFLAGVEQFF. CDR3 DNA: TGTGCCAGCAGTTTTCTAGCGGGAGTTGAGCAGTTCTTC.

This clonotype was seen more than once but under ten times. The genes are TRBV29-1 and TRBJ1-1; D may be TRBD1 (5 bases). The V end lost 4 bases, the J end lost 4 bases, and 13 bases lay between the germline ends. From germline, CDR1 is SQVTM and CDR2 ANQGSEA. The CDR3 consists of 13 residues. CDR3 amino acids: CSVGVRAGTEAFF. In DNA form, the CDR3 reads TGCAGCGTTGGGGTCAGGGCGGGCACTGAAGCTTTCTTT. Looking up the rest from reference TRBV29-1 and TRBJ1-1 gives the full variable domain: SAVISQKPSRDICQRGTSLTIQCQVDSQVTMMFWYRQQPGQSLTLIATANQGSEATYESGFVIDKFPISRPNLTFSTLTVSNMSPEDSSIYLCSVGVRAGTEAFFGQGTRLTVV.

This clonotype appeared a few times. CDR3 sequence reads: CASNPTGKREQYF. CDR3 bases: TGCGCCAGCAACCCGACAGGGAAGCGCGAGCAGTACTTC. This chain links TRBV5-1 with TRBJ2-7, with 7 bases fitting TRBD1. Germline lookup yields CDR1 SGHRS and CDR2 YFSETQ. V was pared by 6 bases and J by 6 bases, with 9 bases of the junction left unmatched. The CDR3 extends over 13 amino acids. Looking up the rest from reference TRBV5-1 and TRBJ2-7 gives the full variable domain: KAGVTQTPRYLIKTRGQQVTLSCSPISGHRSVSWYQQTPGQGLQFLFEYFSETQRNKGNFPGRFSGRQFSNSRSEMNVSTLELGDSALYLCASNPTGKREQYFGPGTRLTVT.

This clonotype came up a few times. V and J are TRBV20-1 and TRBJ2-6; 7 bases are a match to TRBD1. The length of the CDR3 is 15 residues. After removal of 6 bases from V and 0 bases from J, the junction contained 5 bases not matched to a gene. CDR1 and CDR2 (germline): DFQATT, SNEGSKA (reference sequence). The CDR3 DNA sequence: TGCAGTGCCAGGGACAGCTACTCTGGGGCCAACGTCCTGACTTTC. Its translation: CSARDSYSGANVLTF.

The chain links TRBV28 to TRBJ2-1; maybe TRBD2 (5 bases). The CDR3 extends over 16 amino acids. Trimming removed 5 bases from V and 6 bases from J, with 20 bases in between. Germline CDR1 MDHEN, CDR2 SYDVKM. The CDR3 nucleotides are TGTGCCAGCAGTGCACTAGTGCGTAGAGCTGCCAATGAGCAGTTCTTC. It translates to CASSALVRRAANEQFF. Filled out from reference TRBV28 and TRBJ2-1, the complete variable domain reads DVKVTQSSRYLVKRTGEKVFLECVQDMDHENMFWYRQDPGLGLRLIYFSYDVKMKEKGDIPEGYSVSREKKERFSLILESASTNQTSMYLCASSALVRRAANEQFFGPGTRLTVL.

The gene calls are TRBV3-1 and TRBJ2-7; D is perhaps TRBD2 (6 bases). The CDR3 runs to 14 residues. In germline, CDR1 is LGHDT, CDR2 YNNKEL (reference sequence). The ends were cut back, 4 bases at V and 3 bases at J, with 13 bases in the middle. The CDR3 is CASSPFGTFYEQYF. For the CDR3, the DNA is TGTGCCAGCAGCCCGTTCGGGACTTTCTACGAGCAGTACTTC.

The chain carries TRBV29-1 and TRBJ2-5; 10 positions agree with TRBD1. The CDR3 contains 13 residues. V gave up 5 bases and J gave up 6 bases; unmatched junction bases: 6. Germline V CDR1 and CDR2: SQVTM, ANQGSEA. In DNA form, the CDR3 reads TGCAGCGTTATGTCGGGACAGGGGAAGACCCAGTACTTC. Protein product: CSVMSGQGKTQYF.

The table lists this clonotype with a few counts. V usage is TRBV10-3 and J usage is TRBJ1-1; 8 bases map to TRBD1. This CDR3 region has 13 residues. Germline V lookup: CDR1 ENHRY, CDR2 SYGVKD. The junction had 5 bases not matched to a gene; V was cut back by 7 bases and J by 4 bases. This chain's CDR3 is CAITPGGGTEAFF. The CDR3 bases are TGTGCCATCACTCCAGGGGGCGGCACTGAAGCTTTCTTT.

V and J are TRBV5-1 and TRBJ2-3, with 9 bases identical to TRBD2. V shed 4 bases, J shed 6 bases, and the junction held 9 bases outside the gene matches. The CDR3 runs 15 residues. The germline CDR1 and CDR2 sequences are SGHRS and YFSETQ. The CDR3 sequence is CASSRGRAGFDTQYF. The CDR3 nucleotides are TGCGCCAGCAGCCGCGGGAGGGCCGGCTTCGATACGCAGTATTTT.